The 8 T cell receptor beta chains below come from one sample, sequenced in a study of blood T cell repertoires in COVID-19. Generated by immunoSEQ multiplex PCR, the TCRdb table keeps only in-frame clones and is missing some. The repertoire holds fewer than 350,000 clones, with roughly 89% as singletons. Sequencing used PBMCs or T cells enriched from blood (not recorded which). The origin of the receptors is a woman between 18 and 29 years old with acute COVID-19.

The gene calls are TRBV19 and TRBJ1-2; D gene ambiguous. CDR1 LNHDA and CDR2 SQIVND come from the germline V gene (reference sequence). The CDR3 is made up of 13 amino acids. Trimming pared 6 bases from V and 2 bases from J, leaving 10 bases between. In nucleotides, the CDR3 is TGTGCCAGTAGGGGAGCACTCAACTATGGCTACACCTTC. Translated, it gives CASRGALNYGYTF.

The V gene is TRBV21-1, the J gene TRBJ2-7; the table calls TRBD2, which could not be checked here. TRBV21-1 constitutes a pseudogene. The CDR3 totals 17 residues. The CDR3 loop reads CASSTRSPRDFSYEQYF. In DNA form, the CDR3 reads TGTGCCAGCAGCACCCGCTCGCCCCGGGACTTCTCCTACGAGCAGTACTTC.

This clone has just one count. V is TRBV19 and J is TRBJ2-1, with 7 bases fitting TRBD2. The germline gives CDR1 LNHDA, CDR2 SQIVND (reference sequence). V dropped 7 bases and J dropped 1; count of bases not matched to a gene: 7. The CDR3 extends over 15 amino acids. The CDR3 region is CASTRGDGSYNEQFF. CDR3 bases: TGTGCCAGTACCCGGGGGGACGGATCCTACAATGAGCAGTTCTTC.

V gene TRBV4-2 combines with J gene TRBJ2-7; a weak D match, TRBD2 (6 bases). V lost 1 base, J lost 2 bases, and 12 bases lay in between. Germline V CDR1 and CDR2: LGHNA, YNFKEQ. This CDR3 spans 15 amino acids. CDR3 residues: CASSQVVADPYEQYF. The DNA for the CDR3 is TGTGCCAGCAGCCAAGTGGTAGCGGATCCCTACGAGCAGTACTTC.

This chain connects TRBV30 to TRBJ2-7; 7 bases agree with TRBD2. Unmatched junction bases numbered 9, after V lost 5 bases and J lost 5 bases. Germline loops: CDR1 GTSNPN, CDR2 SVGIG (reference sequence). This CDR3 region has 13 residues. CDR3 bases: TGTGCCTGGGGAGCGGGGTACTGGGACGAGCAGTACTTC. Translating gives CAWGAGYWDEQYF.

This chain connects TRBV9 to TRBJ2-1, with 7 bases lining up with TRBD2. The junction had 9 bases not matched to a gene; V was cut back by 0 bases and J by 9 bases. The CDR3 sequence is 15 residues long. Germline CDR1 reads SGDLS; CDR2 reads YYNGEE. The CDR3 DNA reads as TGTGCCAGCAGCGTAGGTTCTAGCGGAGAGAGTGAGCAGTTCTTC. Residues: CASSVGSSGESEQFF.

The chain employs TRBV27 and TRBJ2-3; D remains unclear. Looked up from germline, CDR1 is MNHEY and CDR2 is SMNVEV (reference sequence). The CDR3 loop spans 13 amino acids. Trimming took 4 bases from V and 3 from J, leaving 8 bases between them. The CDR3 spells CASSYTRTDTQYF. The CDR3 region has the DNA TGTGCCAGCAGTTATACGCGGACAGATACGCAGTATTTT.

On this clone: Additional DNA sequences in this sample encode the identical CDR3. The CDR3, as DNA: TGTGCCAGCTCCCGGGACACCGGGGAGCTGTTTTTT. Protein: CASSRDTGELFF. The rearrangement uses TRBV18 and TRBJ2-2; D is unresolved. Germline V CDR1 and CDR2: KGHSH, LQKENI. CDR3 length: 12 residues. Trimming stripped 6 bases from V and 3 bases from J, with 5 bases between.